The next 18 T cell receptor beta chains were all read from a single sample in a study of shared clonotypes between healthy human individuals. Sequenced by immunoSEQ multiplex PCR; TCRdb stores in-frame clones only, minus some. Here the sample spans roughly 2 million clones, 90% to 95% being singletons. The sequenced sample consisted of naive CD4+ T cells sorted from blood. This sample's subset: CD45RA+ positively selected. The receptors shown here come from a man aged 18 to 35 in good health.

V gene TRBV7-8 combines with J gene TRBJ2-1; perhaps TRBD2 as D (6 bases). The CDR3 is made up of 16 amino acids. Germline V gene lookup returns CDR1 SGHVS and CDR2 FQNEAQ. V was cut by 5 bases and J by 4 bases, with 18 bases left in between. CDR3 residues: CASSPRDGGLYNEQFF. CDR3 nucleotide sequence: TGTGCCAGCAGCCCCCGAGATGGGGGACTTTACAATGAGCAGTTCTTC.

V gene TRBV7-9 combines with J gene TRBJ2-7; tentatively, D is TRBD2 (6 bases). The germline CDR1 and CDR2 sequences are SEHNR and FQNEAQ (reference sequence). The CDR3 has 15 residues. Trimming removed 5 bases at V and 2 bases at J, with 16 bases between. CDR3 in DNA: TGTGCCAGCAGCCAGCCGGGACTGAAGGCCTACGAGCAGTACTTC. It codes for CASSQPGLKAYEQYF.

Worth noting for this clone: A read error may account for a junction end that differs from germline. The chain recombines TRBV5-1 with TRBJ2-3; TRBD2 aligns across 9 bases. Germline CDR1 and CDR2: SGHRS and YFSETQ. The CDR3 has 15 amino acids. CDR3 in amino acids: CASSLGAGGSDTQYF. As DNA, the CDR3 is TGCGCCAGCAGCTTGGGAGCGGGAGGATCAGATACGCAATATTTT.

The chain links TRBV6-1 to TRBJ2-7, with D perhaps TRBD2 (6 bases). Germline V gene data show CDR1 as MNHNS and CDR2 as SASEGT. V gave up 7 bases and J gave up 3 bases, with 13 bases separating them. CDR3 length equals 13 residues. The CDR3 coding sequence is TGTGCCAGCACGGGGGTCGGGGGCTACGAGCAGTACTTC. This encodes CASTGVGGYEQYF.

The rearrangement uses TRBV6-4 and TRBJ2-7; D may correspond to TRBD1 or TRBD2 (6 bases each). The germline V gene encodes CDR1 MRHNA and CDR2 SNTAGT. V was clipped by 3 bases and J by 6 bases, with 12 bases between them. The CDR3 has 13 amino acids. As DNA, the CDR3 is TGTGCCAGCAGTGAATTGGGGGGCCTCGAGCAGTACTTC. Protein: CASSELGGLEQYF.

V is TRBV5-4 and J is TRBJ2-3, with 10 bases fitting TRBD2. CDR3 length: 16 amino acids. CDR1 SGHNT and CDR2 YYREEE come from the germline V gene (reference sequence). J was trimmed by 5 bases and V by 4 bases; bases with no gene match: 10. The CDR3 region has the DNA TGTGCCAGCAGCCCAGCAGCCGGGACTAGCGAAGATACGCAGTATTTT. Encoded protein: CASSPAAGTSEDTQYF.

This chain links TRBV5-1 with TRBJ2-7; 8 nucleotides match TRBD2. CDR3 size: 15 residues. CDR1 and CDR2 (germline): SGHRS, YFSETQ. Germline trimming cut 3 bases from V and 1 base from J; bases unmatched to any gene: 6. The CDR3 is CASSSGTRTSYEQYF. The DNA of the CDR3 is TGCGCCAGCAGCTCCGGGACTAGGACTTCCTACGAGCAGTACTTC.

CDR3 DNA sequence: TGTGCCAGCAGCTTAACAGCGGGGGGTTACAATGAGCAGTTCTTC. This sequence encodes CASSLTAGGYNEQFF. This chain uses TRBV7-2 with TRBJ2-1, with TRBD2 matching 9 bases. The germline CDR1 and CDR2 sequences are SGHTA and FQGNSA. This CDR3 contains 15 residues. The V segment lost 2 bases and the J segment 4 bases; nucleotides outside the gene matches: 3.

V gene TRBV5-1 combines with J gene TRBJ2-1; TRBD1 matches 8 bases. The CDR3 loop spans 18 amino acids. Germline trimming cut 6 bases from V and 4 bases from J; bases unmatched to any gene: 18. CDR1 is SGHRS, CDR2 YFSETQ, per germline. This chain's CDR3 is CASTGTGLNGFPYNEQFF. CDR3 nucleotide sequence: TGCGCCAGCACCGGGACAGGCCTAAACGGATTCCCATACAATGAGCAGTTCTTC.

The V call is TRBV2, the J call TRBJ1-2, with D tentatively TRBD1 (5 bases). Trimming took 6 bases from V and 0 from J, leaving 11 bases between them. This CDR3 is 14 amino acids long. Germline V gene data show CDR1 as SNHLY and CDR2 as FYNNEI. CDR3 in DNA: TGTGCCAGCAGAGTCGACAGCCCTAACTATGGCTACACCTTC. It yields the protein CASRVDSPNYGYTF.

The chain carries TRBV7-9 and TRBJ1-6; 7 bases align to TRBD1. The CDR3 is 15 amino acids. The V segment lost 0 bases and the J segment 9 bases; nucleotides outside the gene matches: 5. The germline CDR1 and CDR2 sequences are SEHNR and FQNEAQ (reference sequence). Written as DNA, the CDR3 is TGTGCCAGCAGCTTAGCGGAGACAGGGCTTTCACCCCTCCACTTT. Its translation is CASSLAETGLSPLHF.

Here the CDR3 reads CASSPRDRKQETQYF. In DNA, the CDR3 is TGTGCCAGCAGCCCGCGGGACAGAAAACAAGAGACCCAGTACTTC. The chain links TRBV13 to TRBJ2-5; weak D call: TRBD1 (7 bases). The germline gives CDR1 PRHDT, CDR2 FYEKMQ (reference sequence). Trimming took off 5 bases at V and 2 bases at J, with 15 bases between the two ends. The CDR3 spans 15 residues.

CDR3 bases: TGTGCCAGCAGAGAGGCTAGTTCACCCCTCCACTTT. This sequence encodes CASREASSPLHF. V is TRBV2 and J is TRBJ1-6; D call uncertain. V shed 6 bases and J shed 9 bases, with 9 bases lying between them. The germline V gene encodes CDR1 SNHLY and CDR2 FYNNEI. The CDR3 totals 12 residues.

The chain carries TRBV5-6 and TRBJ2-7; tentatively, D is TRBD1 or TRBD2 (5 bases each). Trimming stripped 1 base from V and 5 bases from J, with 10 bases between. Germline CDR1 is SGHDT and CDR2 is YYEEEE. This CDR3 comprises 13 residues. The CDR3 loop reads CASSLQGAHEQYF. The CDR3 coding sequence is TGTGCCAGCAGCTTGCAGGGAGCACACGAGCAGTACTTC.

This rearrangement joins TRBV6-6 to TRBJ2-7; D tentatively reads TRBD1 or TRBD2 (5 bases each). The CDR3 runs 14 residues. Looked up from germline, CDR1 is MNHNY and CDR2 is SVGAGI (reference sequence). Trimming removed 7 bases at V and 1 base at J, with 14 bases between. The CDR3 DNA reads TGTGCCAGCATCGACAGAGGGAGTTCCTACGAGCAGTACTTC. Its translation is CASIDRGSSYEQYF.

The chain links TRBV19 to TRBJ2-7; 8 bases agree with TRBD2. Per the germline V gene, CDR1 is LNHDA and CDR2 is SQIVND (reference sequence). V trimming: 5 bases; J trimming: 5 bases; junction bases outside the gene matches: 17. The CDR3 totals 17 residues. The CDR3, as DNA: TGTGCCAGTAGTGACCCGGGACTAGGGCTCCTAGTGGACGAGCAGTACTTC. Translating it yields CASSDPGLGLLVDEQYF.

The chain couples TRBV27 to TRBJ1-2; 7 nucleotides align to TRBD1. Germline V CDR1 and CDR2: MNHEY, SMNVEV (reference sequence). The CDR3 spans 18 residues. The V and J ends lost 4 bases and 6 bases, in that order; junction bases with no gene match: 20. The CDR3 region is CASSSLAIRQGTTNGYTF. The CDR3 DNA reads as TGTGCCAGCAGTTCCCTAGCAATTCGACAGGGAACCACCAATGGCTACACCTTC.

This chain connects TRBV5-1 to TRBJ2-2, with TRBD1 matching over 7 bases. Per the germline V gene, CDR1 is SGHRS and CDR2 is YFSETQ. V shed 0 bases, J shed 5 bases, and the junction held 4 bases outside the gene matches. The CDR3 is 15 residues long. The chain's CDR3 is CASSLEGARTGELFF. The CDR3 DNA reads as TGCGCCAGCAGCTTGGAGGGGGCCAGGACCGGGGAGCTGTTTTTT.